Listed below are T cell receptor beta chains from one sample, sequenced in a study of blood T cell repertoires in COVID-19. Profiling relied on immunoSEQ multiplex PCR, and the TCRdb table lists in-frame clones only, not all of them. The sample lists over 400,000 clones; roughly nine tenths were seen once. Sequencing was carried out using PBMCs or T cells enriched from blood (not recorded which). The receptors derive from a woman aged 60 to 75 who had recovered from COVID-19. The CDR3 runs from the conserved cysteine through the conserved F or W. A D gene is named only where the DNA matches it firmly. The listing skips clone size in some rows; elsewhere it reads once, few, many or a size class.

D | J | V | size | DNA | CDR3
. | TRBJ1-2 | TRBV4-1 | . | TGCGCCAGCAGCCAAGATAGTACGCTCGGGGTGGGCTACACCTTC | CASSQDSTLGVGYTF
TRBD1 | TRBJ1-4 | TRBV2 | . | TGTGCCAGCAGTGAGGGAGGGCAGGGGGCAGGAAAACTGTTTTTT | CASSEGGQGAGKLFF
. | TRBJ2-3 | TRBV5-1 | . | TGCGCCAGCAGCTTGGGGCAGGGGGGCGATACGCAGTATTTT | CASSLGQGGDTQYF
TRBD2 | TRBJ2-1 | TRBV4-1 | . | TGCGCCAGCAGCGCGGGACTAGCGGCTTACAATGAGCAGTTCTTC | CASSAGLAAYNEQFF
TRBD2 | TRBJ2-1 | TRBV7-7 | once | TGTGCCAGCAGCCCACAACCGGGGGGATACAATGAGCAGTTCTTC | CASSPQPGGYNEQFF
TRBD1 | TRBJ2-6 | TRBV18 | . | TGTGCCAGCTCACCACGAAGGACAGGGCCCAGCTCTGGGGCCAACGTCCTGACTTTC | CASSPRRTGPSSGANVLTF
TRBD2 | TRBJ2-7 | TRBV14 | . | TGTGCCAGCAGCCGCTCCTCGGAGAACAATCCGGGGGGCGAGCAGTACTTC | CASSRSSENNPGGEQYF
TRBD2 | TRBJ2-5 | TRBV5-6 | . | TGTGCCAGCGCAACTAGCGGGGATCTCCAAGAGACCCAGTACTTC | CASATSGDLQETQYF
. | TRBJ1-1 | TRBV5-6 | few | TGTGCCAGCAGCCCCCGGGGCGGGGGGACTGAAGCTTTCTTT | CASSPRGGGTEAFF
. | TRBJ1-5 | TRBV21-1 | . | TGTGCCAGCAGTACCCCAGGCCAGCCCCAGCATTTT | CASSTPGQPQHF
TRBD1 | TRBJ1-2 | TRBV6-5 | . | TGTGCCAGCAGCCAGCCGGGACAGAACTATGGCTACACCTTC | CASSQPGQNYGYTF
. | TRBJ1-1 | TRBV6-5 | . | TGTGCCAGCAGTCCGGGAAAAATTGTTGGTACTGAAGCTTTCTTT | CASSPGKIVGTEAFF
. | TRBJ1-6 | TRBV11-2 | once | TGTGCCAGCAGCCCTCGGACAGAGGCTGGTTCACCCCTCCACTTT | CASSPRTEAGSPLHF
. | TRBJ2-3 | TRBV29-1 | . | TGCAGCGTTTTTAGGGGAGGAGATACGCAGTATTTT | CSVFRGGDTQYF
. | TRBJ1-3 | TRBV2 | . | TGTGCCAGCACAGATCAGGTTTACTCTGGAAACACCATATATTTT | CASTDQVYSGNTIYF
. | TRBJ1-4 | TRBV19 | once | TGTGCCAGTAGTCCCCAGGTGGTGGTGACTGAAAAACTGTTTTTT | CASSPQVVVTEKLFF
. | TRBJ1-1 | TRBV30 | . | TGTGCCTGGAGTGTTCAGGGAATCTTGAACACTGAAGCTTTCTTT | CAWSVQGILNTEAFF
. | TRBJ1-1 | TRBV3-1/TRBV3-2 | . | TGTGCCAGCAGCCCCTTACAGGGAAACACTGAAGCTTTCTTT | CASSPLQGNTEAFF
. | TRBJ1-1 | TRBV5-1 | . | TGCGCCAGCAGCTTGGGGAGCATGAACACTGAAGCTTTCTTT | CASSLGSMNTEAFF
TRBD1 | TRBJ2-1 | TRBV24-1 | . | TGTGCCACCAGTGGGGAACAGGGGAAGTTGGACAATGAGCAGTTCTTC | CATSGEQGKLDNEQFF
. | TRBJ1-4 | TRBV12-5 | . | TGTGCTAGTGGCTCGACCGGGGATACAAATGAAAAACTGTTTTTT | CASGSTGDTNEKLFF
TRBD1 | TRBJ2-2 | TRBV19 | few | TGTGCCAGTAATTGGCAGGGGGCGGCCGGGGAGCTGTTTTTT | CASNWQGAAGELFF